This TCR beta chain was recorded in a study of glioma-infiltrating T cells. The iRepertoire nested amplicon-rescue multiplex PCR amplified TCR alpha and beta CDR3s from RNA. Input was roughly 100-450 ng of tissue mRNA or PBMC total RNA. TCRdb analysed the multiplex PCR reads with MiXCR anew, one entry per CDR3 protein. The repertoire consists of 150,000 or so distinct CDR3 sequences, with about two fifths occurring once and the leading ten covering over 15%. The CDR3 loop spans 14 amino acids. Trimming took off 6 bases at V and 2 bases at J, with 13 bases between the two ends. CDR1 is MNHNS, CDR2 SASEGT, per germline. This clonotype was detected a few times. The target antigen is unknown. Findings and limits, study-wide: Gliomas, especially low-grade, showed above-expected tissue-blood divergence; non-neoplastic patients showed below. Very few CDR3 sequences were shared between tissue and blood.

This TCR came from a human donor with low-grade glioma or glioblastoma, undergoing nonglioma brain surgery, or in good health (not recorded which). The rearrangement joins TRBV6-1 to TRBJ1-1; the D gene is possibly TRBD1 (5 bases). The source material was glioma tissue, nonneoplastic brain tissue, or PBMCs (not recorded which). The DNA of the CDR3 is TGTGCCAGCAGCCTCGAGGGGCCCAACACTGAAGCTTTCTTT. It is translated as CASSLEGPNTEAFF.